A selection of T cell receptor beta chains follows, all from one sample in a study of T cell repertoires in cytomegalovirus infection. MiXCR was run by TCRdb on the reads, yielding one entry per CDR3 protein. The sample lists about 830,000 distinct CDR3 sequences, around a third occurring once. These receptors' targets are unknown. The sample consisted of cultured CD8+ T cells from PBMCs, taken from culture after CMV antigen stimulation. Every receptor here comes from a human donor in good health (CMV status not recorded). Some clones in this sample may be carry-over from other donors' samples. Each CDR3 is given with its conserved first and last residue. Fields, in order: J gene, V gene, D gene, clone size, CDR3 length, CDR3 protein, CDR3 DNA. The D gene is left open where the match is weak. Rows give clone size only sometimes, using once, few, many, or a class for an expanded clone.

TRBJ2-7 TRBV9 . . 15 CASSATRDSGYEQYF TGTGCCAGCAGCGCGACTCGAGACAGCGGCTACGAGCAGTACTTC
TRBJ2-1 TRBV7-8 . many 14 CASSPPGRYNEQFF TGTGCCAGCAGCCCGCCCGGGAGATACAATGAGCAGTTCTTC
TRBJ2-1 TRBV7-6 TRBD2 . 15 CANSLGLAGANEQFF TGTGCCAACAGCTTAGGACTAGCGGGGGCGAATGAGCAGTTCTTC
TRBJ2-3 TRBV7-9 TRBD2 few 18 CASSLGTSGEERTDTQYF TGTGCCAGCAGCTTAGGGACTAGCGGGGAAGAACGAACAGATACGCAGTATTTT
TRBJ1-5 TRBV27 . many 16 CASSLGMGSTNQPQHF TGTGCCAGCAGTTTAGGAATGGGGTCTACGAATCAGCCCCAGCATTTT
TRBJ1-1 TRBV7-2 . . 16 CASVPRQGGMNTEAFF TGTGCCAGCGTACCCCGCCAAGGGGGGATGAACACTGAAGCTTTCTTT
TRBJ2-3 TRBV27 . . 15 CASSLWGLSDSKQYF TGTGCCAGCAGTTTATGGGGGTTGTCGGATAGTAAGCAGTATTTT
TRBJ1-2 TRBV5-6 TRBD1 . 15 CASSLWQGESYGYTF TGTGCCAGCAGCTTGTGGCAGGGGGAAAGCTATGGCTACACCTTC
TRBJ2-3 TRBV6-6 . . 17 CASSYGDRSSSTDTQYF TGTGCCAGCAGTTACGGAGACAGGTCATCCAGCACAGATACGCAGTATTTT
TRBJ2-5 TRBV28 TRBD2 once 18 CASSFPPQGGPETKTQYF TGTGCCAGCAGTTTCCCCCCGCAGGGAGGGCCTGAAACGAAGACCCAGTACTTC
TRBJ2-5 TRBV6-5 . . 15 CASSYRGTPQETQYF TGTGCCAGCAGTTACAGGGGCACCCCTCAAGAGACCCAGTACTTC
TRBJ1-2 TRBV3-1 . . 15 CASSQGGDTFEGYTF TGTGCCAGCAGCCAAGGCGGGGACACCTTCGAAGGCTACACCTTC
TRBJ2-7 TRBV19 . . 13 CASADFETYEQYF TGTGCCAGTGCGGACTTTGAGACCTACGAGCAGTACTTC
TRBJ2-1 TRBV27 TRBD2 . 13 CASRLAVYNEQFF TGTGCCAGCAGACTAGCGGTATACAATGAGCAGTTCTTC
TRBJ2-1 TRBV10-3 . . 13 CAILGSDYNEQFF TGTGCCATCCTAGGGTCCGACTACAATGAGCAGTTCTTC
TRBJ1-5 TRBV7-2 . many 15 CASRSNGYSNQPQHF TGTGCCAGCAGGTCGAACGGTTATAGCAATCAGCCCCAGCATTTT
TRBJ2-5 TRBV13 TRBD2 once 16 CASSYRLAGMEETQYF TGTGCCAGCAGCTACCGACTAGCGGGGATGGAAGAGACCCAGTACTTC
TRBJ2-6 TRBV27 . . 15 CASSSTHSGANVLTF TGTGCCAGCAGTTCTACCCACTCTGGGGCCAACGTCCTGACTTTC
TRBJ1-1 TRBV5-5 TRBD1 . 17 CASSLLTGTGRGTEAFF TGTGCCAGCAGCTTATTAACCGGGACAGGGCGCGGCACTGAAGCTTTCTTT
TRBJ2-3 TRBV4-1 TRBD2 . 18 CASSQEGGGGLSTDTQYF TGCGCCAGCAGCCAAGAAGGAGGCGGGGGTTTAAGCACAGATACGCAGTATTTT
TRBJ1-3 TRBV7-8 . . 18 CASSLFPGGAFSGNTIYF TGTGCCAGCAGCTTATTCCCTGGCGGTGCCTTTTCTGGAAACACCATATATTTT
TRBJ2-1 TRBV6-4 TRBD1 few 15 CASSSGTGEVNEQFF TGTGCCAGCAGTTCCGGGACAGGGGAGGTCAATGAGCAGTTCTTC
TRBJ1-5 TRBV19 . once 16 CASSPLEDLLGQPQHF TGTGCCAGTAGTCCCCTTGAGGATCTTTTGGGGCAGCCCCAGCATTTT
TRBJ2-2 TRBV19 TRBD1 . 18 CASSRGQGASKWTGELFF TGTGCCAGTAGCCGGGGACAGGGGGCGAGTAAGTGGACCGGGGAGCTGTTTTTT
TRBJ1-5 TRBV19 . few 13 CASRDSANQPQHF TGTGCCAGTAGGGACAGCGCCAATCAGCCCCAGCATTTT
TRBJ1-1 TRBV4-1 . few 14 CASSDRGGGTEAFF TGCGCCAGCAGCGACCGGGGGGGCGGCACTGAAGCTTTCTTT
TRBJ1-1 TRBV7-9 . few 11 CASSLGIIAFF TGTGCCAGCAGCTTAGGTATCATAGCTTTCTTT
TRBJ2-1 TRBV25-1 . . 14 CASSESGGGDEQFF TGTGCCAGCAGTGAATCGGGTGGGGGCGATGAGCAGTTCTTC
TRBJ2-7 TRBV27 . few 16 CASSPQPRGDLCEQYF TGTGCCAGCAGTCCCCAGCCGAGGGGGGACCTCTGCGAGCAGTACTTC
TRBJ2-1 TRBV4-2 TRBD1 . 18 CASSQDRAGTGSYNEQFF TGTGCCAGCAGCCAAGATCGCGCCGGGACAGGGAGCTACAATGAGCAGTTCTTC
TRBJ1-1 TRBV6-6 TRBD1 . 13 CASTSDRATEAFF TGTGCCAGCACCTCGGACAGGGCCACTGAAGCTTTCTTT
TRBJ2-2 TRBV10-3 . . 12 CAISESWRELFF TGTGCCATCAGTGAGTCTTGGAGGGAGCTGTTTTTT
TRBJ2-2 TRBV7-2 TRBD2 many 15 CASSPTSGITGELFF TGTGCCAGCAGCCCTACTAGCGGGATCACCGGGGAGCTGTTTTTT
TRBJ1-2 TRBV15 . . 16 CATSSPTQGTNYGYTF TGTGCCACCAGCAGCCCAACGCAGGGGACTAACTATGGCTACACCTTC
TRBJ1-2 TRBV6-6 . few 18 CASTDLDSLFGANYGYTF TGTGCCAGCACCGACCTGGACTCTCTCTTTGGAGCTAACTATGGCTACACCTTC
TRBJ2-7 TRBV13 TRBD1 few 14 CASSPDRGLVEQYF TGTGCCAGCAGCCCGGACAGGGGTCTCGTCGAGCAGTACTTC
TRBJ1-2 TRBV5-8 TRBD1 . 15 CASSSILTGDYGYTF TGTGCCAGCAGCTCCATTTTGACAGGGGACTATGGCTACACCTTC
TRBJ2-3 TRBV6-6 TRBD2 few 16 CASRFTSGDDTDTQYF TGTGCCAGCAGGTTCACTAGCGGGGATGACACAGATACGCAGTATTTT
TRBJ1-2 TRBV12-3/TRBV12-4 TRBD1 few 14 CASSLSWDRDGYTF TGTGCCAGCAGTTTATCTTGGGACAGGGATGGCTACACCTTC
TRBJ1-1 TRBV6-5 . . 17 CASSYSIDGDVDTEAFF TGTGCCAGCAGTTACTCGATTGATGGGGATGTGGACACTGAAGCTTTCTTT
TRBJ2-7 TRBV20-1 TRBD2 few 19 CSARPDGTSGGKYIHEQYF TGCAGTGCTAGACCCGACGGGACTAGCGGAGGGAAATACATCCACGAGCAGTACTTC
TRBJ1-5 TRBV20-1 . . 17 CSATPGPRDLSNQPQHF TGCAGTGCCACGCCGGGACCCCGCGACCTTAGCAATCAGCCCCAGCATTTT
TRBJ2-2 TRBV6-4 TRBD1 many 14 CASSGDSDTGELFF TGTGCCAGCAGTGGGGACAGCGACACCGGGGAGCTGTTTTTT
TRBJ1-3 TRBV3-1 . . 15 CASARDSSSGNTIYF TGTGCCAGCGCCCGGGACTCGAGCTCTGGAAACACCATATATTTT
TRBJ2-3 TRBV7-2 TRBD1 many 18 CASSLGLGQGGIPDTQYF TGTGCCAGCAGCTTAGGGTTGGGACAGGGAGGAATACCAGATACGCAGTATTTT
TRBJ2-3 TRBV7-2 TRBD2 many 14 CASSTGGGPDTQYF TGTGCCAGCAGCACAGGCGGGGGGCCAGATACGCAGTATTTT
TRBJ2-3 TRBV4-3 TRBD2 few 17 CASSQDLLAGYTDTQYF TGCGCCAGCAGCCAAGATTTACTAGCGGGTTACACAGATACGCAGTATTTT
TRBJ2-1 TRBV5-4 . few 14 CASSLGSVYNEQFF TGTGCCAGCAGCTTGGGTTCGGTTTACAATGAGCAGTTCTTC
TRBJ2-3 TRBV15 . few 14 CATSRVPSGYTQYF TGTGCCACCAGCAGAGTTCCGTCGGGATATACGCAGTATTTT